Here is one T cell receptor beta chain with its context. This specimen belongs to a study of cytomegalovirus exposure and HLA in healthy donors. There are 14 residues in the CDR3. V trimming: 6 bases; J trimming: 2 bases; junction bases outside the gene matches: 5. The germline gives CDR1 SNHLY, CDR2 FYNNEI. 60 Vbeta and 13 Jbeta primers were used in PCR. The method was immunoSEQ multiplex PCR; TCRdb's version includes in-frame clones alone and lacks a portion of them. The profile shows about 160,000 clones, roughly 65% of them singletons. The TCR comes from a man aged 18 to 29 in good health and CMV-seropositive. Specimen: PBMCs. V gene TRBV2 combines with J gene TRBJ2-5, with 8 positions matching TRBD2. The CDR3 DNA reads TGTGCCAGCAGAGCGGGAGTGCGACAAGAGACCCAGTACTTC. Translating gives CASRAGVRQETQYF.